This TCR beta chain was recovered during a study of blood T cell repertoires in COVID-19 (TCRdb year 2020). Background for the entire study: Samples covering the acute and convalescent phases of COVID-19 were provided by collaborators in the United States, Italy and Spain. The prospective study material was composed of cDNA or gDNA derived from T cells, B-cell-depleted T cells, or PBMCs. The dataset comprised deeply sampled blood TCRbeta repertoires from subjects exposed to, actively infected with, or recovered from COVID-19. The repertoires were released in a freely available public database meant as a resource for research on the immune response to SARS-CoV-2. Samples came from the ongoing ImmuneRACE study (first 160 participants) plus 1,254 subjects from 6 global collaborators. Sample metadata almost always included a de-identified subject ID, COVID-19 status, age in years and sex. Where HLA class I and class II types were available, the types were taken from metadata supplied by the sample provider, not from assay-based typing.

In its sample, this clone was seen once. Its antigen is not yet known. No base quality information exists; no much larger clone differs at one position. V loses 1 base, J loses 9 bases, and the germline ends lie 7 bases apart. CDR1 is given as SGHTA and CDR2 as FQGTGA, both from the germline V gene. Including cysteine and phenylalanine, the CDR3 has 12 amino acids. The sequence is cut down to CDR3 DNA, 36 bases in frame from base 1. Overall results and qualifications from the work: Clinical and demographic metadata were provided uncurated, with the amount varying by source and participant.

TCRbeta CDR3 regions were amplified from genomic DNA by means of the immunoSEQ Assay, a bias-controlled multiplex PCR. The paper's data handling went like this. The number of nucleated cells in each sample was estimated by amplification of reference gene primers within the assay. To quantify the absolute abundance of each unique TCRbeta CDR3 rearrangement, sequence reads were collapsed and filtered. Productive Simpson clonality was computed per sample as the square root of Simpson's diversity index over productive rearrangements. TCRdb's version of the immuneACCESS table is confined to in-frame rearrangements and falls short of the full clone set. An unresolved V gene accounts for under half of the shortfall where checked; the remainder is of unknown origin. That table furnishes V, J and clone size, whereas the DNA furnished D and trimming. The sample includes around 140,000 clones, with roughly 90% observed a single time. The ten largest clones represent under 2% of the sample.

The collaborating institutions used their own protocols to collect whole blood in K2EDTA tubes. For TCRbeta analysis, collaborator samples were shipped as frozen whole blood, as isolated PBMCs, or as DNA extracted from either sample type. The rearranged chain carries TRBV7-3 and TRBJ2-1, with the D gene call left open. The material sequenced was peripheral blood. This clonotype originated in a human donor in a cohort sampled during active COVID-19. The nucleotides are TGTGCCAGCAGCTTAATTGGCGGTGAGCAGTTCTTC. The translation is CASSLIGGEQFF.